This T cell receptor beta chain derives from a study of response to subunit inactivated influenza vaccine. Study-wide findings and caveats: The authors offered the suggestion that each seasonal influenza vaccination recruits few new T cells.

Regarding this clonotype: Its antigen is undetermined.

This CDR3 region has 14 residues. Germline V gene lookup returns CDR1 SGDLS and CDR2 YYNGEE. With 4 bases removed from V and 3 bases from J, the gap between germline ends came to 14 bases. TCRdb itself ran the RT-PCR reads through MiXCR, one entry per CDR3 protein. The sample lists more than 200,000 distinct CDR3 sequences; 12% were seen once. The receptor was derived from a man aged 45-65 years who received an inactivated influenza vaccine. Specimen: non-naive T cells sorted from PBMCs, collected roughly 15 days before vaccination. V and J are TRBV9 and TRBJ2-7, with D uncertain. The CDR3: CASSFRLDGYEQYF. For the CDR3, the DNA is TGTGCCAGCAGCTTTCGCCTGGACGGCTACGAGCAGTACTTC.